The next 21 T cell receptor beta chains were all read from a single sample in a study of OX40 agonist ivuxolimab in advanced cancers. Library generation was performed with the immunoSEQ multiplex PCR assay. As stored in TCRdb, this immuneACCESS dataset retains in-frame rearrangements with V and J assigned. A fraction of the clones does not appear; measured against another copy, unresolved V genes explain less than half of the discrepancy, and the remainder lacks a known reason. The sample yields approximately 50,000 clones; around nine tenths were counted once. The ten largest clones take up about 0.66% of the sample. Sequences were derived from CD4+ or CD8+ T cells sorted from blood, sampled in a trial of the OX40 agonist ivuxolimab. The receptors were sampled from an adult with an advanced solid tumor such as melanoma, head and neck, liver or kidney cancer.

V is TRBV19 and J is TRBJ2-6; the D is unclear. Trimming cost V 3 bases and J 0 bases, with 6 bases left between them. CDR1 and CDR2 from the germline V gene are LNHDA and SQIVND (reference sequence). The CDR3 sequence is 15 residues long. The CDR3 is CASSIGPSGANVLTF. The CDR3, as DNA: TGTGCCAGTAGTATCGGGCCCTCTGGGGCCAACGTCCTGACTTTC.

The gene calls are TRBV10-2 and TRBJ1-2; unclear D gene. The CDR3 extends over 14 amino acids. CDR1 and CDR2 (germline): WSHSY, SAAADI. The V end was cut by 0 bases, the J end by 2 bases, with 7 bases between. The CDR3 DNA follows: TGCGCCAGCAGTGAGTCTTACGGGAACTATGGCTACACCTTC. Protein sequence: CASSESYGNYGYTF.

The gene calls are TRBV6-1 and TRBJ2-5; the D gene is possibly TRBD2 (6 bases). The tail of the sequence fits TRBJ2-7 better, so the J call may be wrong. Germline CDR1 MNHNS, CDR2 SASEGT. The CDR3 has 14 amino acids. CDR3 coding DNA: TGTGCCAGCAGCGCTGTTGCCGCGGGGAACGAGCAGTACTTC. This sequence encodes CASSAVAAGNEQYF.

This rearrangement joins TRBV19 to TRBJ2-1; 7 nucleotides agree with TRBD2. The CDR3 extends over 17 amino acids. V shed 5 bases and J 2 bases; nucleotides not matched to a gene: 12. Germline CDR1 reads LNHDA; CDR2 reads SQIVND (reference sequence). DNA for the CDR3: TGTGCCAGTAGTCTCGACCTGTTGGCGGGGGCCTACAATGAGCAGTTCTTC. Protein product: CASSLDLLAGAYNEQFF.

This sequence joins TRBV27 and TRBJ2-3, with 11 bases identical to TRBD2. The CDR3 has 14 amino acids. Germline-derived CDR1 and CDR2 are MNHEY and SMNVEV (reference sequence). The V segment lost 6 bases and the J segment 6 bases; nucleotides outside the gene matches: 5. CDR3 in amino acids: CASRPSGRLDTQYF. The CDR3 nucleotides read TGTGCCAGCAGACCTAGCGGGAGGTTGGATACGCAGTATTTT.

The CDR3 reads CASSLVAGVYEQYF. The CDR3 DNA follows: TGCGCCAGCAGCCTGGTTGCGGGAGTCTACGAGCAGTACTTC. V gene TRBV5-1 combines with J gene TRBJ2-7; 7 bases are shared with TRBD2. Germline lookup yields CDR1 SGHRS and CDR2 YFSETQ. V gave up 4 bases and J gave up 3 bases; unmatched junction bases: 7. The CDR3 consists of 14 residues.

This chain uses TRBV15 with TRBJ1-2; 7 nucleotides match TRBD1. Germline CDR1 reads LNHNV; CDR2 reads YYDKDF (reference sequence). The CDR3 is made up of 15 amino acids. After removal of 2 bases from V and 8 bases from J, the junction contained 11 bases not matched to a gene. CDR3 amino acids: CATSRNHRGGGGYTF. CDR3 in DNA: TGTGCCACCAGCAGAAACCACAGGGGTGGGGGCGGCTACACCTTC. The variable domain in full, completed from reference TRBV15 and TRBJ1-2, reads DAMVIQNPRYQVTQFGKPVTLSCSQTLNHNVMYWYQQKSSQAPKLLFHYYDKDFNNEADTPDNFQSRRPNTSFCFLDIRSPGLGDTAMYLCATSRNHRGGGGYTFGSGTRLTVV.

In this sample, this clone turned up once. The rearrangement links TRBV29-1 to TRBJ2-3; the D gene is possibly TRBD2 (5 bases). This CDR3 spans 13 amino acids. From germline, CDR1 is SQVTM and CDR2 ANQGSEA. V lost 4 bases and J 6 bases, leaving 14 bases between the germline ends. CDR3 DNA sequence: TGCAGCGTTGCAAGCGGTGGTTTGGATACGCAGTATTTT. This encodes CSVASGGLDTQYF.

The chain recombines TRBV7-9 with TRBJ2-5; D is tentatively TRBD1 or TRBD2 (5 bases each). The CDR3 has 12 residues. V lost 2 bases and J 6 bases, leaving 7 bases between the germline ends. Germline CDR1 is SEHNR and CDR2 is FQNEAQ (reference sequence). In nucleotides, the CDR3 is TGTGCCAGCAGCTTACCGGGGCAGACCCAGTACTTC. Its protein product is CASSLPGQTQYF.

The chain is built from TRBV27 and TRBJ2-3; D is unresolved. V dropped 8 bases and J dropped 0 bases, with 12 bases sitting between them. CDR1 and CDR2 from the germline V gene are MNHEY and SMNVEV (reference sequence). This CDR3 comprises 14 residues. This chain's CDR3 is CASSDSRSTDTQYF. CDR3 bases: TGTGCCAGCTCCGACTCCCGGAGCACAGATACGCAGTATTTT.

The rearrangement links TRBV5-1 to TRBJ2-7, with D unresolved. From germline, CDR1 is SGHRS and CDR2 YFSETQ. Deletions cut 4 bases from V and 1 base from J, with 15 bases between. The CDR3 has 15 residues. The CDR3: CASSAGSTRSYEQYF. The CDR3 region has the DNA TGCGCCAGCAGCGCCGGATCGACACGATCCTACGAGCAGTACTTC.

V is TRBV7-2 and J is TRBJ2-1; 7 bases agree with TRBD2. The CDR3 runs to 16 residues. The ends lost 2 bases at V and 0 bases at J; junction bases unmatched: 4. Germline V gives CDR1 SGHTA, CDR2 FQGNSA. The CDR3 nucleotides read TGTGCCAGCAGCTTATGGGGGGGTCTCTCCTACAATGAGCAGTTCTTC. Translating gives CASSLWGGLSYNEQFF.

The chain uses TRBV6-1 and TRBJ2-7, with D tentatively TRBD2 (5 bases). From germline, CDR1 is MNHNS and CDR2 SASEGT. The CDR3 contains 16 residues. Trimming took off 1 base at V and 3 bases at J, with 16 bases between the two ends. The CDR3 reads CASSEEARRGLYEQYF. The CDR3 DNA is TGTGCCAGCAGTGAAGAGGCTAGAAGAGGGCTCTACGAGCAGTACTTC.

This clone appeared once. The chain has TRBV5-1 and TRBJ2-1, with D perhaps assigned TRBD1 or TRBD2 (5 bases each). The CDR3 spans 14 residues. Germline loops: CDR1 SGHRS, CDR2 YFSETQ. V was cut by 5 bases and J by 9 bases, with 18 bases left in between. The CDR3 bases are TGCGCCAGCAGGGGCGGGTGGGGCCTTGGTGAGCAGTTCTTC. It codes for CASRGGWGLGEQFF.

The chain uses TRBV11-2 and TRBJ2-1; TRBD1 matches 8 bases. Germline loops: CDR1 SGHAT, CDR2 FQNNGV. The J segment lost 4 bases and the V segment lost 6 bases, leaving 11 bases of the junction unmatched. The length of the CDR3 is 16 residues. The CDR3 reads CASRTTGGTAYNEQFF. The DNA of the CDR3 is TGTGCCAGCAGGACAACAGGGGGAACCGCATACAATGAGCAGTTCTTC.

This chain joins TRBV5-5 and TRBJ1-3, with unresolved D. V was cut by 1 base and J by 0 bases, with 8 bases left in between. CDR1 is SGHKS, CDR2 YYEKEE, per germline (reference sequence). The CDR3 has 15 residues. In DNA, the CDR3 is TGTGCCAGCAGCTTGACCGGACTCTCTGGAAACACCATATATTTT. This translates into CASSLTGLSGNTIYF.

As to this clone: The junction shows a germline mismatch at one end, possibly a read error. The V and J genes are TRBV29-1 and TRBJ2-5; either TRBD1 or TRBD2 may supply D (5 bases each). Looked up from germline, CDR1 is SQVTM and CDR2 is ANQGSEA. This CDR3 region has 11 residues. CDR3 bases: TGCAGCGCTGAAACAGGAGGATTTCGGTACTTC. Its translation is CSAETGGFRYF.

In DNA form, the CDR3 reads TGTGCCAGCAGTTATAAGGGTGAAGGCTACACCTTC. Amino acids: CASSYKGEGYTF. This chain joins TRBV6-6 and TRBJ1-2; D is ambiguous. Germline-derived CDR1 and CDR2 are MNHNY and SVGAGI (reference sequence). V was trimmed by 3 bases and J by 8 bases, leaving 10 bases between them. This CDR3 spans 12 amino acids.

This clone was recorded once. This rearrangement joins TRBV7-9 to TRBJ1-2; 9 bases fit TRBD1. Germline V gives CDR1 SEHNR, CDR2 FQNEAQ (reference sequence). This CDR3 has 16 residues. J gave up 4 bases and V 1 base, and 7 bases lay outside the gene matches. This chain's CDR3 is CASSLVVGQGLYGYTF. The CDR3 coding sequence is TGTGCCAGCAGCTTAGTAGTGGGACAGGGCCTCTATGGCTACACCTTC. Full variable domain (outside the CDR3, taken from reference TRBV7-9 and TRBJ1-2): DTGVSQNPRHKITKRGQNVTFRCDPISEHNRLYWYRQTLGQGPEFLTYFQNEAQLEKSRLLSDRFSAERPKGSFSTLEIQRTEQGDSAMYLCASSLVVGQGLYGYTFGSGTRLTVV.

This chain links TRBV30 with TRBJ2-7; TRBD1 matches at 9 bases. CDR3 length: 13 amino acids. Germline assignment: CDR1 GTSNPN and CDR2 SVGIG (reference sequence). The V and J ends lost 5 bases and 2 bases, in that order; junction bases with no gene match: 4. CDR3 protein: CAWGGQGPYEQYF. In DNA, the CDR3 is TGTGCCTGGGGCGGACAGGGGCCCTACGAGCAGTACTTC.

CDR3 sequence reads: CASSQNGGRQPQHF. As DNA, the CDR3 is TGTGCCAGCAGTCAAAACGGGGGCAGGCAGCCCCAGCATTTT. The V call is TRBV6-1, the J call TRBJ1-5, with D perhaps matching TRBD1 (6 bases). Germline CDR1 is MNHNS and CDR2 is SASEGT. This CDR3 comprises 14 residues. V gave up 5 bases and J gave up 7 bases, with 15 bases separating them.